This T cell receptor (beta chain) was retrieved from a study of PD-1 blockade in classical Hodgkin lymphoma. Overall study findings and caveats: Patients newly diagnosed and complete responders had comparable baseline diversity. Undefined causes, possibly disease activity or prior therapy, underlie the repertoire differences.

Points on this clone: No antigen is known for it.

Using immunoSEQ multiplex PCR, the repertoire was profiled, and TCRdb retains in-frame clones only, with some absent. The sample lists approximately 12,000 clones, 82% seen once, with 4.5% to 7% in the top ten. Every patient relapsed after autologous stem cell transplantation, and brentuximab vedotin exposure varied. Germline V gene sequence: CDR1 SEHNR, CDR2 FQNEAQ (reference sequence). CDR3 size: 14 residues. Trimming left V 4 bases short and J 1 base short, with 9 bases between. The source was peripheral blood mononuclear cells (PBMCs), collected before the second cycle of nivolumab. The genes are TRBV7-9 and TRBJ2-3; D gene ambiguous. The sequence was obtained from a human donor with classical Hodgkin lymphoma. CDR3 residues: CASSWTWGTDTQYF. The DNA of the CDR3 is TGTGCCAGCAGCTGGACCTGGGGCACAGATACGCAGTATTTT.